These 3 T cell receptor beta chains came from one sample sequenced in a study of blood T cell repertoires in COVID-19. Generated by immunoSEQ multiplex PCR, the TCRdb table keeps only in-frame clones and is missing some. The table lists a few hundred thousand clones, roughly 89% of them singletons. The specimen was peripheral blood. The source of these receptors is a woman aged 40 to 55 who had recovered from COVID-19.

The rearrangement links TRBV10-3 to TRBJ2-5; unclear D gene. Trimming removed 10 bases from V and 3 bases from J, with 9 bases in between. From germline, CDR1 is ENHRY and CDR2 SYGVKD. The CDR3 runs 11 residues. CDR3 protein: CASAQEETQYF. The CDR3 DNA reads TGTGCCAGCGCTCAGGAAGAGACCCAGTACTTC.

The chain is built from TRBV2 and TRBJ2-3; perhaps TRBD1 as D (5 bases). The CDR3 spans 15 residues. CDR1 SNHLY and CDR2 FYNNEI come from the germline V gene. The V and J ends lost 7 bases and 3 bases respectively, with 17 bases between them. The CDR3, as DNA: TGTGCCAGCACTCGAACGGACACCCTGACAGATACGCAGTATTTT. It yields the protein CASTRTDTLTDTQYF.

The V and J genes are TRBV20-1 and TRBJ1-1; D is possibly TRBD1 (6 bases). The CDR3 spans 14 residues. Trimming took 3 bases from V and 3 from J, leaving 14 bases between them. Germline lookup yields CDR1 DFQATT and CDR2 SNEGSKA (reference sequence). CDR3 region: CSASGGPRYTEAFF. The CDR3 coding sequence is TGCAGTGCTAGTGGGGGCCCACGCTACACTGAAGCTTTCTTT.